One sample yielded the 23 T cell receptor beta chains listed below, sequenced in a study of cytomegalovirus exposure and HLA in healthy donors. The PCR was carried out with 60 Vbeta primers and 13 Jbeta primers. Clones were read by immunoSEQ multiplex PCR, and TCRdb kept only the in-frame ones, dropping some. The sample records over 70,000 clones, over 60% being singletons. The sequencing input was PBMCs. Every receptor here comes from a woman aged 50 to 60 in good health and CMV-seropositive.

V usage is TRBV25-1 and J usage is TRBJ2-3, with D possibly matching TRBD2 (6 bases). This CDR3 has 16 amino acids. CDR1 is MGHDK, CDR2 SYGVNS, per germline. The ends were cut back, 2 bases at V and 4 bases at J, with 16 bases in the middle. The CDR3 reads CASSENKWGVADTQYF. The CDR3 DNA sequence: TGTGCCAGCAGTGAAAACAAGTGGGGGGTTGCAGATACGCAGTATTTT.

V and J are TRBV28 and TRBJ1-2; a possible D gene is TRBD1 (5 bases). This CDR3 is 14 amino acids long. V dropped 5 bases and J dropped 4 bases, with 14 bases sitting between them. The germline V gene has CDR1 MDHEN and CDR2 SYDVKM. CDR3 protein: CASSQGQTAYGYTF. The CDR3, as DNA: TGTGCCAGCAGTCAAGGGCAGACAGCCTATGGCTACACCTTC.

This sequence joins TRBV6-1 and TRBJ2-7, with a possible D match to TRBD1 (5 bases). The germline V gene has CDR1 MNHNS and CDR2 SASEGT. The V and J ends lost 7 bases and 1 base respectively, with 8 bases between them. The CDR3 extends over 12 amino acids. CDR3 nucleotides: TGTGCCAGCAAAGACAGATCCTACGAGCAGTACTTC. It codes for CASKDRSYEQYF.

The rearrangement uses TRBV11-2 and TRBJ2-5; 8 nucleotides line up with TRBD1. The CDR3 has 14 residues. Losses at the gene ends were 7 bases for V and 5 bases for J; bases not matched to a gene: 9. The germline CDR1 and CDR2 sequences are SGHAT and FQNNGV. CDR3 region: CASTDAGGRETQYF. The CDR3 DNA is TGTGCCAGCACCGATGCAGGGGGCCGGGAGACCCAGTACTTC. The whole variable domain, filled in from reference TRBV11-2 and TRBJ2-5, reads EAGVAQSPRYKIIEKRQSVAFWCNPISGHATLYWYQQILGQGPKLLIQFQNNGVVDDSQLPKDRFSAERLKGVDSTLKIQPAKLEDSAVYLCASTDAGGRETQYFGPGTRLLVL.

The chain employs TRBV28 and TRBJ1-2; 9 positions agree with TRBD1. The V gene's germline CDR1 is MDHEN and CDR2 SYDVKM. The V and J ends lost 5 bases and 4 bases, in that order; junction bases with no gene match: 11. CDR3 length: 16 amino acids. CDR3 nucleotide sequence: TGTGCCAGCAGTCCCTCTCAACAGGGGGCGGGCTATGGCTACACCTTC. It codes for CASSPSQQGAGYGYTF.

This chain connects TRBV9 to TRBJ1-2; D is perhaps TRBD1 (5 bases). Trimming stripped 0 bases from V and 4 bases from J, with 7 bases between. Germline lookup yields CDR1 SGDLS and CDR2 YYNGEE. The CDR3 loop spans 13 amino acids. For the CDR3, the DNA is TGTGCCAGCAGCGTAGAGGGGTCCTATGGCTACACCTTC. Translation: CASSVEGSYGYTF. Complete variable domain (other parts from reference TRBV9 and TRBJ1-2): DSGVTQTPKHLITATGQRVTLRCSPRSGDLSVYWYQQSLDQGLQFLIQYYNGEERAKGNILERFSAQQFPDLHSELNLSSLELGDSALYFCASSVEGSYGYTFGSGTRLTVV.

This clone was detected once. The DNA for the CDR3 is TGTGCCATCAGTGAGTCGGGACAGGGGGCAGGCGGGGAGCTGTTTTTT. Its translation: CAISESGQGAGGELFF. The genes are TRBV10-3 and TRBJ2-2; 12 positions agree with TRBD1. This CDR3 contains 16 residues. CDR1 is ENHRY, CDR2 SYGVKD, per germline. With 0 bases clipped from V and 7 bases from J, the junction kept 3 bases outside the gene matches.

The chain carries TRBV5-4 and TRBJ2-3; D possibly corresponds to TRBD2 (6 bases). Trimming cost V 4 bases and J 3 bases, with 18 bases left between them. This CDR3 contains 16 residues. CDR1 and CDR2 (germline): SGHNT, YYREEE (reference sequence). The DNA of the CDR3 is TGTGCCAGCAGCCCCTTCTCTAGCGCGGCAACAGATACGCAGTATTTT. The encoded protein is CASSPFSSAATDTQYF.

There are many counts of this clone. The chain is built from TRBV28 and TRBJ2-1; no firm D call. V was clipped by 7 bases and J by 0 bases, with 10 bases between them. The CDR3 sequence is 14 residues long. Germline CDR1 is MDHEN and CDR2 is SYDVKM. The CDR3 spells CASTLESSYNEQFF. The CDR3 nucleotides read TGTGCCAGCACCCTTGAGAGCTCCTACAATGAGCAGTTCTTC.

The rearrangement joins TRBV7-9 to TRBJ1-3; no firm D call. The CDR3 runs 13 residues. Trimming took off 2 bases at V and 10 bases at J, with 12 bases between the two ends. CDR1 and CDR2 from the germline V gene are SEHNR and FQNEAQ (reference sequence). CDR3 nucleotide sequence: TGTGCCAGCAGCTTATCAACGAGGGTGACCATATATTTT. The encoded protein is CASSLSTRVTIYF.

The sample holds a few counts of this clone. This rearrangement joins TRBV18 to TRBJ1-2; D possibly corresponds to TRBD1 (5 bases). The V end lost 4 bases, the J end lost 3 bases, and 15 bases lay between the germline ends. Germline CDR1 reads KGHSH; CDR2 reads LQKENI. CDR3 size: 15 residues. The CDR3 coding sequence is TGTGCCAGCTCACGTGACAGAGCCGCCGACTATGGCTACACCTTC. This encodes CASSRDRAADYGYTF.

V usage is TRBV19 and J usage is TRBJ1-6; TRBD1 matches 10 bases. This CDR3 has 16 residues. V shed 7 bases, J shed 7 bases, and the junction held 10 bases outside the gene matches. Germline V gene data show CDR1 as LNHDA and CDR2 as SQIVND (reference sequence). CDR3 in amino acids: CASTDGGQGWNSPLHF. The CDR3 DNA reads TGTGCCAGTACCGACGGGGGACAGGGGTGGAATTCACCCCTCCACTTT. The whole variable domain, remainder taken from reference TRBV19 and TRBJ1-6, is DGGITQSPKYLFRKEGQNVTLSCEQNLNHDAMYWYRQDPGQGLRLIYYSQIVNDFQKGDIAEGYSVSREKKESFPLTVTSAQKNPTAFYLCASTDGGQGWNSPLHFGNGTRLTVT.

J is TRBJ1-1 and V is TRBV19; D might be TRBD1 (6 bases). V was cut by 11 bases and J by 6 bases, with 19 bases left in between. Germline CDR1 and CDR2: LNHDA and SQIVND (reference sequence). This CDR3 spans 13 amino acids. The CDR3 DNA sequence: TGTGCCTCATCAACGGGGGGCGCCCCTGAAGCTTTCTTT. As protein: CASSTGGAPEAFF.

This clone was found once. CDR3 nucleotide sequence: TGTGCCAGCAGTGAAACAGGCAGTATTGTAAAACTGTTTTTT. It codes for CASSETGSIVKLFF. J is TRBJ1-4 and V is TRBV6-1; D is possibly TRBD1 (5 bases). Trimming removed 2 bases at V and 10 bases at J, with 14 bases between. The CDR3 consists of 14 residues. Germline V gene lookup returns CDR1 MNHNS and CDR2 SASEGT.

V gene TRBV5-5 combines with J gene TRBJ1-2; 8 positions agree with TRBD1. The germline V gene has CDR1 SGHKS and CDR2 YYEKEE (reference sequence). This CDR3 spans 13 amino acids. The J segment lost 6 bases and the V segment lost 3 bases, leaving 4 bases of the junction unmatched. The CDR3 sequence is CASSSSGGNGYTF. CDR3 DNA sequence: TGTGCCAGCAGCTCATCAGGGGGCAATGGCTACACCTTC.

This chain uses TRBV7-2 with TRBJ1-1, with D possibly matching TRBD1 (5 bases). CDR3 length: 13 amino acids. Trimming left V 1 base short and J 4 bases short, with 7 bases between. Germline assignment: CDR1 SGHTA and CDR2 FQGNSA. The DNA of the CDR3 is TGTGCCAGCAGCTTAGAGCAGGGCACTGAAGCTTTCTTT. Its translation: CASSLEQGTEAFF. Drawing the rest from reference TRBV7-2 and TRBJ1-1, the complete variable domain is GAGVSQSPSNKVTEKGKDVELRCDPISGHTALYWYRQSLGQGLEFLIYFQGNSAPDKSGLPSDRFSAERTGGSVSTLTIQRTQQEDSAVYLCASSLEQGTEAFFGQGTRLTVV.

V usage is TRBV6-5 and J usage is TRBJ1-2; D uncertain. The V end lost 0 bases, the J end lost 2 bases, and 4 bases lay between the germline ends. The V gene's germline CDR1 is MNHEY and CDR2 SVGAGI. This CDR3 region has 13 residues. CDR3 in DNA: TGTGCCAGCAGTTACTCTTCAAACTATGGCTACACCTTC. It is translated as CASSYSSNYGYTF.

The J gene is TRBJ1-3, the V gene TRBV9; TRBD1 might be the D (5 bases). Per germline, CDR1 SGDLS and CDR2 YYNGEE. The length of the CDR3 is 15 residues. Trimming took 4 bases from V and 1 from J, leaving 12 bases between them. The CDR3 DNA sequence: TGTGCCAGCAGCCCTTCAGGGCAGTCTGGAAACACCATATATTTT. Amino acids: CASSPSGQSGNTIYF.

This chain joins TRBV9 and TRBJ1-4; TRBD1 agrees at 9 bases. The CDR3 length is 16 residues. The V segment lost 1 base and the J segment 5 bases; nucleotides outside the gene matches: 6. CDR1 and CDR2 from the germline V gene are SGDLS and YYNGEE. CDR3 amino acids: CASSVRGQGLNEKLFF. DNA of the CDR3: TGTGCCAGCAGCGTAAGGGGACAGGGATTAAATGAAAAACTGTTTTTT.

The sample holds a few counts of this clone. V gene TRBV7-2 combines with J gene TRBJ1-5; D perhaps matches TRBD1 (6 bases). The CDR3 has 13 residues. The V and J ends lost 4 bases and 5 bases respectively, with 9 bases between them. Per the germline V gene, CDR1 is SGHTA and CDR2 is FQGNSA. The CDR3 protein is CASSYNRDQPQHF. CDR3 nucleotides: TGTGCCAGCAGCTATAACAGGGATCAGCCCCAGCATTTT.

The chain has TRBV5-1 and TRBJ2-1; D is undetermined. With 0 bases removed from V and 6 bases from J, the gap between germline ends came to 13 bases. Germline assignment: CDR1 SGHRS and CDR2 YFSETQ. The CDR3 sequence is 15 residues long. The CDR3 spells CASSLVGFLGNEQFF. The CDR3 bases are TGCGCCAGCAGCTTGGTCGGGTTTTTAGGCAATGAGCAGTTCTTC.

V and J are TRBV6-5 and TRBJ2-3; tentatively, D is TRBD1 (6 bases). Trimming took off 3 bases at V and 4 bases at J, with 11 bases between the two ends. The CDR3 extends over 14 amino acids. Germline CDR1 and CDR2: MNHEY and SVGAGI. Here the CDR3 DNA reads TGTGCCAGCAGTTATTGGGGGCGGGCAGATACGCAGTATTTT. Amino acids: CASSYWGRADTQYF.

The V and J genes are TRBV30 and TRBJ1-4; D is perhaps TRBD1 (5 bases). The CDR3 consists of 15 residues. The germline V gene encodes CDR1 GTSNPN and CDR2 SVGIG (reference sequence). V was clipped by 1 base and J by 0 bases, with 9 bases between them. CDR3 protein: CAWSDGHATNEKLFF. CDR3 in DNA: TGTGCCTGGAGTGACGGACACGCAACTAATGAAAAACTGTTTTTT.